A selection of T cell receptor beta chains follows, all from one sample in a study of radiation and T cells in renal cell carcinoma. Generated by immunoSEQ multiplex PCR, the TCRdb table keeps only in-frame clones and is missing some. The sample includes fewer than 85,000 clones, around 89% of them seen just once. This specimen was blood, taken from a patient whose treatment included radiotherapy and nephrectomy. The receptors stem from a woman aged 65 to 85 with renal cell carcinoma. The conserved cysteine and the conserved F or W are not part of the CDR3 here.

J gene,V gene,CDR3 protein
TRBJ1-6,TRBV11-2,ASSLVRDNSPLH
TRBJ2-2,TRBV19,ASSLGQLITGELF
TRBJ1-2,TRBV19,ASSIEGGIGYT
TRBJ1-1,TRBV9,ASSPRPRTGGFGTEAF
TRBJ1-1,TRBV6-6,ASRYPGQWAF
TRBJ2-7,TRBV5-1,ASSPRTGGDGEQY
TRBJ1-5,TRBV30,AWSVLGGRSNQPQH
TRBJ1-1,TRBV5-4,ASSIRPGQNRAEAF
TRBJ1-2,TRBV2,ASSARRDQNYGYT
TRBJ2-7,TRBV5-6,ASSLVTRSYEQY
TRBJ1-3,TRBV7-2,ASSLAQGTNTIY
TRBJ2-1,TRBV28,ASTLAGNSYNEQF
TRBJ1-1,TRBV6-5,ASSYTGNTEAF
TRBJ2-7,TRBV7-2,ASSWGLGSGEQY
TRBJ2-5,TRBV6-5,ASSSTSRKTQY
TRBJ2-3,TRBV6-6,ASTPGPRVDTQY
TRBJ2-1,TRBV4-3,ASSQDHLGAGINNEQF
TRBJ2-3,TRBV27,ASRLGQGAAEGKQY
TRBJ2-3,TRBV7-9,ATPGDSSTDTQY
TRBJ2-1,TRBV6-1,ASSFAYNEQF
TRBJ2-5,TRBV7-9,ASSLAGRGADRETQY
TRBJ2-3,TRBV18,ASSNGGPDTQY